This entry features one TCR beta chain sequence. The target of this receptor is not known. No base-level quality is on record; no much larger clone is a single base apart. TCRbeta CDR3 regions were amplified from genomic DNA by means of the immunoSEQ Assay, a bias-controlled multiplex PCR. Turning to the authors' computational methods: Nucleated cell counts per sample were estimated from amplification of reference gene primers within the assay. To quantify the absolute abundance of each unique TCRbeta CDR3 rearrangement, sequence reads were collapsed and filtered. For each sample, productive Simpson clonality was calculated as the square root of Simpson's diversity index over productive rearrangements. TCRdb provides this immuneACCESS table in a form limited to in-frame rearrangements. Some clones are lacking; in checked studies, under half of them reflect an unresolved V gene, and why the rest are absent is not known. V, J and clone size derive from that table, while D and trimming were established from the DNA sequence. The sample profile shows about 180,000 clones; approximately 90% of them were found once. In total, the top ten clones hold around 1.4% of the sample.

Collaborating institutions collected whole blood in K2EDTA tubes following their own protocols. For TCRbeta analysis, collaborator samples were shipped as frozen whole blood, as isolated PBMCs, or as DNA extracted from either sample type. The V end gives up 1 base and the J end 4 bases, leaving 4 bases in the junction not matched to a gene. Taken from the germline V gene, the CDR1 and CDR2 loops are SGDLS and YYNGEE. Spanning cysteine to phenylalanine, the CDR3 consists of 14 amino acids. Just CDR3 DNA is preserved here, 42 bases in frame from base 1. The record originates from a study of blood T cell repertoires in COVID-19 (dated by TCRdb to the early 2020s). Concerning the study at large: Samples covering the acute and convalescent phases of COVID-19 were provided by collaborators in the United States, Italy and Spain. The material from the prospective study consisted of cDNA or gDNA derived from T cells, B-cell-depleted T cells, or PBMCs. Deeply sampled blood TCRbeta repertoires from subjects exposed to, actively infected with, or recovered from COVID-19 were included in the dataset. The repertoires were made available in a free public database intended to serve as a resource for research on the immune response to SARS-CoV-2. The samples were drawn from the first 160 participants of the ongoing ImmuneRACE study and from 1,254 subjects provided by 6 global collaborators. A de-identified subject ID, COVID-19 status, age in years and sex were almost always included in the sample metadata. HLA class I and class II types, where available, came from metadata supplied by the sample provider rather than from assay-based typing.

General findings and caveats noted by the study authors: The quantity of clinical and demographic metadata differed by source and by participant and was supplied without curation.

The rearrangement combines TRBV9 with TRBJ2-5; 7 central nucleotides agree with TRBD1. The source is a woman between 45 and 65 years old with acute or convalescent COVID-19. Material for sequencing was peripheral blood. CDR3 sequence: CASSVSGQRETQYF. The DNA reads as follows: TGTGCCAGCAGCGTATCGGGACAGAGAGAGACCCAGTACTTC. With all but the CDR3 taken from the reference TRBV9 and TRBJ2-5 genes, the full variable domain is: DSGVTQTPKHLITATGQRVTLRCSPRSGDLSVYWYQQSLDQGLQFLIQYYNGEERAKGNILERFSAQQFPDLHSELNLSSLELGDSALYFCASSVSGQRETQYFGPGTRLLVL.